The clone carrying this TCR beta chain has more than one count but fewer than ten. Template switching introduced a universal primer site, and the cDNA bore unique molecular identifiers. One entry per CDR3 protein results from TCRdb running MiXCR on the 5' RACE reads. The top ten clones hold 1.6% of a sample with fewer than 800,000 distinct CDR3 sequences, about 7.1% of them seen once. This entry belongs to a study of identical twins. CDR1 is SGHAT and CDR2 is FQNNGV in the germline V gene. This CDR3 has 13 amino acids. The ends lost 5 bases at V and 9 bases at J; junction bases unmatched: 7. In addition, the sample was reused for a study of yellow fever vaccine responses in identical twins. That publication notes: Twins reportedly had a vaccine T cell response that seemed partly convergent, partly personalized.

What was sequenced was PBMCs. This chain links TRBV11-2 with TRBJ2-5, with 9 bases lining up with TRBD2. The sequence came from a woman aged 18-29 years in good health. CDR3 in DNA: TGTGCCAGCAGCCTAGCGGGGCTCAAGGCCCAGTACTTC. Protein sequence: CASSLAGLKAQYF.